This T cell receptor beta chain was identified during a study of blood T cell repertoires in COVID-19. Germline V gene sequence: CDR1 SGHDT, CDR2 YYEEEE. After removal of 4 bases from V and 0 bases from J, the junction contained 3 bases not matched to a gene. The CDR3 contains 14 residues. Produced via immunoSEQ multiplex PCR; TCRdb's table is partial and in-frame only. This table holds some 46,000 clones, 87% found once. The sequence was obtained from a human donor in a cohort sampled during active COVID-19. The sequenced sample consisted of peripheral blood. This chain joins TRBV5-6 and TRBJ1-1, with 7 bases identical to TRBD1. CDR3 bases: TGTGCCAGCAGCATCGGGACAGTGAACACTGAAGCTTTCTTT. Translating it yields CASSIGTVNTEAFF.